The clone carrying this T cell receptor beta chain has at least ten counts. Its antigen is not identified. The CDR3 runs to 16 residues. Germline V gives CDR1 MNHNS, CDR2 SASEGT. V lost 3 bases and J lost 5, with 17 bases in between. These data originate in a study of Graves' ophthalmopathy and Graves' hyperthyroidism. Study-wide findings and caveats: The model reached around 70% sensitivity and approximately 72% specificity for predicting ophthalmopathy progression. The blood repertoire also included most expanded thyroid clonotypes above 0.001 frequency.

Amplification from RNA transcripts yielded the TCR beta CDR3 regions. First-round RT-PCR used HTBI primers; second-round multiplex PCR followed. TCRdb fed the multiplex PCR reads into MiXCR, producing one record per CDR3 protein. Counted here are 150,000 or so distinct CDR3 sequences, approximately 40% occurring once; the ten biggest clones make up about 5.8%. Moderate-to-severe activity, CAS at least 3, NOSPECS at least 4 and duration under 3 months characterized donors with ophthalmopathy. The authors isolated PBMCs from 8.5 to 10 ml of fresh peripheral blood. The chain joins TRBV6-1 to TRBJ1-3; D remains unclear. The clonotype comes from a woman aged 40 to 55 with Graves' ophthalmopathy. Material: peripheral blood. CDR3 sequence reads: CASSDLRILPRNTIYF. CDR3 nucleotides: TGTGCCAGCAGTGATCTTAGGATTCTTCCTCGAAACACCATATATTTT.